Shown below are 15 T cell receptor beta chains from a single sample sequenced in a study of T cell repertoires in cytomegalovirus infection. MiXCR, applied by TCRdb to the reads, yields one record per CDR3 protein. Of around 530,000 distinct CDR3 sequences in the sample, 26% were seen once. The sequencing sample was made of PBMCs. Receptor source: a human donor in good health (CMV status not recorded). Some clones in this sample may be carry-over from other donors' samples.

In its sample, this clonotype was seen a few times. V gene TRBV7-8 combines with J gene TRBJ2-5; D is unresolved. The CDR3 consists of 15 residues. V dropped 2 bases and J dropped 5 bases, with 15 bases sitting between them. In germline, CDR1 is SGHVS, CDR2 FQNEAQ. The CDR3 region has the DNA TGTGCCAGCAGCTTACGGGTCGCGGAGAGGGAGACCCAGTACTTC. It codes for CASSLRVAERETQYF.

This clonotype was counted between two and nine times. The chain is built from TRBV7-9 and TRBJ2-7; perhaps TRBD1 as D (6 bases). The CDR3 is made up of 13 amino acids. Deletions cut 10 bases from V and 0 bases from J, with 13 bases between. Germline V gene lookup returns CDR1 SEHNR and CDR2 FQNEAQ (reference sequence). In DNA form, the CDR3 reads TGTGCCAACGGGACAACCACCTCCTACGAGCAGTACTTC. The encoded protein is CANGTTTSYEQYF.

This clonotype came up many times. V usage is TRBV7-2 and J usage is TRBJ1-5; D is uncertain. CDR3 length: 13 amino acids. Trimming pared 6 bases from V and 7 bases from J, leaving 13 bases between. Per the germline V gene, CDR1 is SGHTA and CDR2 is FQGNSA. CDR3 in DNA: TGTGCCAGCAGTTCTAGAGACGGCCAGCCCCAGCATTTT. The encoded protein is CASSSRDGQPQHF.

This clonotype was observed at least ten times. This chain uses TRBV7-2 with TRBJ1-2, with D tentatively TRBD1 (6 bases). The CDR3 is 15 residues long. Germline values: CDR1 SGHTA, CDR2 FQGNSA. Deletions cut 1 base from V and 2 bases from J, with 11 bases between. CDR3 in amino acids: CASSLVGTTNYGYTF. The DNA for the CDR3 is TGTGCCAGCAGCTTAGTGGGGACAACCAACTATGGCTACACCTTC.

V gene TRBV11-3 combines with J gene TRBJ2-3; 7 nucleotides match TRBD2. Germline V gene data show CDR1 as SGHNT and CDR2 as YENEEA. This CDR3 has 14 residues. The J segment lost 12 bases and the V segment lost 5 bases, leaving 14 bases of the junction unmatched. The CDR3 is CASSPRRSGNPQYF. The CDR3 nucleotides read TGTGCCAGCAGCCCACGGAGAAGCGGGAATCCACAGTATTTT.

The sample holds many counts of this clonotype. The V gene is TRBV4-1, the J gene TRBJ2-1; D may be TRBD2 (6 bases). Germline assignment: CDR1 MGHRA and CDR2 YSYEKL. This CDR3 has 16 amino acids. V lost 0 bases to trimming and J lost 5 bases, with 14 bases between them. The CDR3 coding sequence is TGCGCCAGCAGCCAAGAGGCGGGACTTGTGAACAATGAGCAGTTCTTC. This translates into CASSQEAGLVNNEQFF.

This clonotype was picked up many times. The V gene is TRBV7-2, the J gene TRBJ1-1; 9 bases map to TRBD1. After removal of 5 bases from V and 3 bases from J, the junction contained 7 bases not matched to a gene. The CDR3 extends over 15 amino acids. Germline V gene data show CDR1 as SGHTA and CDR2 as FQGNSA. The CDR3 sequence is CASSAGTGLDTEAFF. CDR3 DNA sequence: TGTGCCAGCAGCGCAGGGACAGGGTTGGACACTGAAGCTTTCTTT.

The V call is TRBV11-2, the J call TRBJ1-1, with TRBD1 matching 8 bases. V lost 4 bases and J lost 8; bases outside the gene matches: 6. This CDR3 has 13 residues. CDR1 SGHAT and CDR2 FQNNGV come from the germline V gene. The CDR3 coding sequence is TGTGCCAGCAGCTCATTCGACAGGGGCGAAGCTTTCTTT. Residues: CASSSFDRGEAFF.

This clonotype was seen ten or more times. The chain combines TRBV7-2 with TRBJ1-4; TRBD1 matches 9 bases. The V gene's germline CDR1 is SGHTA and CDR2 FQGNSA. CDR3 size: 15 residues. The ends lost 5 bases at V and 5 bases at J; junction bases unmatched: 6. This CDR3 reads CASSPRDRANEKLFF. Here the CDR3 DNA reads TGTGCCAGCAGCCCCCGGGACAGGGCGAATGAAAAACTGTTTTTT.

The V gene is TRBV11-2, the J gene TRBJ2-6; D is ambiguous. The CDR3 totals 16 residues. The ends were cut back, 5 bases at V and 4 bases at J, with 15 bases in the middle. The V gene's germline CDR1 is SGHAT and CDR2 FQNNGV. The DNA of the CDR3 is TGTGCCAGCAGCAGAGAATTGGTTGTGGGGGCCAACGTCCTGACTTTC. Encoded protein: CASSRELVVGANVLTF.

The rearrangement joins TRBV6-6 to TRBJ2-1, with D unresolved. This CDR3 comprises 16 residues. CDR1 is MNHNY, CDR2 SVGAGI, per germline (reference sequence). Trimming removed 0 bases from V and 2 bases from J, with 11 bases in between. The CDR3 coding sequence is TGTGCCAGCAGTTACTCGAGACTGATGGCCTACAATGAGCAGTTCTTC. As protein: CASSYSRLMAYNEQFF.

V and J are TRBV7-2 and TRBJ2-5, with D perhaps given as TRBD1 or TRBD2 (5 bases each). Deletions cut 5 bases from V and 2 bases from J, with 15 bases between. Per the germline V gene, CDR1 is SGHTA and CDR2 is FQGNSA. There are 15 residues in the CDR3. Here the CDR3 DNA reads TGTGCCAGCAGCCCCGCAGGGACGCCTCAAGAGACCCAGTACTTC. Its translation is CASSPAGTPQETQYF.

This clonotype was counted only a few times. V is TRBV28 and J is TRBJ1-1; D gene unclear. V was clipped by 3 bases and J by 5 bases, with 13 bases between them. This CDR3 is built from 14 residues. The germline CDR1 and CDR2 sequences are MDHEN and SYDVKM. The CDR3 is CASSFPSLGTEAFF. CDR3 nucleotides: TGTGCCAGCAGTTTTCCCAGCTTGGGAACTGAAGCTTTCTTT.

J is TRBJ1-2 and V is TRBV18; 10 bases agree with TRBD1. The CDR3 runs 16 residues. Germline trimming cut 4 bases from V and 4 bases from J; bases unmatched to any gene: 9. Germline V CDR1 and CDR2: KGHSH, LQKENI. DNA of the CDR3: TGTGCCAGCTCACTCTCGACAGGGGGCTCCGGCTATGGCTACACCTTC. Translating it yields CASSLSTGGSGYGYTF.

The chain employs TRBV12-3 or TRBV12-4 and TRBJ1-2; D is ambiguous. Trimming stripped 7 bases from V and 0 bases from J, with 12 bases between. The CDR3 sequence is 14 residues long. The CDR3 spells CASTRGETNYGYTF. In DNA form, the CDR3 reads TGTGCCAGCACACGGGGAGAGACTAACTATGGCTACACCTTC.